The clone carrying this T cell receptor (beta chain) was detected only a few times. What it binds is not known. This sample stems from a study of Graves' ophthalmopathy and Graves' hyperthyroidism. Findings and caveats of the study: Ophthalmopathy progression cases were predicted by the model with 70.59% sensitivity and less than 85% specificity. For separating ophthalmopathy from stable hyperthyroidism, a 13-signature model gave 87.88% sensitivity and roughly 79% specificity.

The CDR3 is 16 amino acids. V dropped 4 bases and J dropped 4; count of bases not matched to a gene: 8. The germline V gene has CDR1 SGHRS and CDR2 YFSETQ. Scientists amplified the TCR beta CDR3 regions from RNA transcripts. The workflow started with a first-round RT-PCR run with HTBI primers and then moved on to a second-round multiplex PCR. One entry per CDR3 protein results from TCRdb running MiXCR on the multiplex PCR reads. The sample has 600,000 to 950,000 distinct CDR3 sequences; roughly 41% are singletons. Where ophthalmopathy was present, donors had moderate-to-severe activity, CAS ≥3, NOSPECS ≥4 and duration under 3 months. Clinical symptoms, serum thyroxine, TRAb, thyroid ultrasound and orbital computed tomography were relied on for diagnosis.

The TCR comes from an adult man with Graves' ophthalmopathy. The sequencing sample was made of peripheral blood. The V call is TRBV5-1, the J call TRBJ2-2, with 9 bases identical to TRBD1. The CDR3 reads CASSRSGQGVTGELFF. The CDR3 DNA reads TGCGCCAGCAGCCGTTCGGGACAGGGTGTCACCGGGGAGCTGTTTTTT.